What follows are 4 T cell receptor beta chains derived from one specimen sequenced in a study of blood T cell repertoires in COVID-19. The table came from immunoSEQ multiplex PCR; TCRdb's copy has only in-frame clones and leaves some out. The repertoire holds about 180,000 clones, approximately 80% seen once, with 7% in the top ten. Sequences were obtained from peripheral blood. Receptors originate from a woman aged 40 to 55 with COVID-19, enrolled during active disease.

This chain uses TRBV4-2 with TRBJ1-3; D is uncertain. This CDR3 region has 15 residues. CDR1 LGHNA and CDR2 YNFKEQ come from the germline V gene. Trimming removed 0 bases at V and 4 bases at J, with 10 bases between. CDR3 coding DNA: TGTGCCAGCAGCCAAGATCCGGGGAGAGGAAACACCATATATTTT. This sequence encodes CASSQDPGRGNTIYF.

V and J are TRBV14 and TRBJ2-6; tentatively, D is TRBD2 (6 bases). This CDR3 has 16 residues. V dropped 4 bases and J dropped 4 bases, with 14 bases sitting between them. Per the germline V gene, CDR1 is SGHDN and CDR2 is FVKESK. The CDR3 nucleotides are TGTGCCAGCAGCCTAAGGCGGGGCCAAGGGGCCAACGTCCTGACTTTC. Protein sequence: CASSLRRGQGANVLTF.

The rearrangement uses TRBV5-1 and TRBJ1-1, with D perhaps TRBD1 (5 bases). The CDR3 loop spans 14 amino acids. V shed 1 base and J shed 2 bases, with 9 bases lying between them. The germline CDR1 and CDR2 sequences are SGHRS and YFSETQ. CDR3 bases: TGCGCCAGCAGCTTGTGGACATCAAACACTGAAGCTTTCTTT. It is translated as CASSLWTSNTEAFF. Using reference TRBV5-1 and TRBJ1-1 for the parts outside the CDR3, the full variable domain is KAGVTQTPRYLIKTRGQQVTLSCSPISGHRSVSWYQQTPGQGLQFLFEYFSETQRNKGNFPGRFSGRQFSNSRSEMNVSTLELGDSALYLCASSLWTSNTEAFFGQGTRLTVV.

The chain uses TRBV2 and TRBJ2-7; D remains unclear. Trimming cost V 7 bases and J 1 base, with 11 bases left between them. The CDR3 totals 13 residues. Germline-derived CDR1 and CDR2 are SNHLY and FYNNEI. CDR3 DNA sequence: TGTGCCAGCATTGTTAAGAGTTCCTACGAGCAGTACTTC. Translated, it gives CASIVKSSYEQYF.